This T cell receptor (beta chain) was retrieved from a study of blood T cell repertoires in COVID-19. Study background: T cells, B-cell-depleted T cells, or PBMCs supplied cDNA or gDNA.

Libraries were prepared by immunoSEQ multiplex PCR; TCRdb keeps only in-frame clonotypes and omits some of them. The sample shows approximately 670,000 clones, 75% to 90% of them seen only once. V was shortened by 7 bases and J by 8 bases, with 20 bases between the two germline ends. This CDR3 region has 13 residues. Germline lookup yields CDR1 SQVTM and CDR2 ANQGSEA. This sequence joins TRBV29-1 and TRBJ1-2; TRBD1 might be the D (5 bases). Sequencing used peripheral blood. The sequence was collected from a young woman with acute or convalescent COVID-19. CDR3 residues: CSAVGGRSRGYTF. The CDR3 coding sequence is TGCAGCGCAGTGGGGGGGAGGTCTCGCGGCTACACCTTC. Combining the CDR3 with reference TRBV29-1 and TRBJ1-2 gives the whole variable domain SAVISQKPSRDICQRGTSLTIQCQVDSQVTMMFWYRQQPGQSLTLIATANQGSEATYESGFVIDKFPISRPNLTFSTLTVSNMSPEDSSIYLCSAVGGRSRGYTFGSGTRLTVV.